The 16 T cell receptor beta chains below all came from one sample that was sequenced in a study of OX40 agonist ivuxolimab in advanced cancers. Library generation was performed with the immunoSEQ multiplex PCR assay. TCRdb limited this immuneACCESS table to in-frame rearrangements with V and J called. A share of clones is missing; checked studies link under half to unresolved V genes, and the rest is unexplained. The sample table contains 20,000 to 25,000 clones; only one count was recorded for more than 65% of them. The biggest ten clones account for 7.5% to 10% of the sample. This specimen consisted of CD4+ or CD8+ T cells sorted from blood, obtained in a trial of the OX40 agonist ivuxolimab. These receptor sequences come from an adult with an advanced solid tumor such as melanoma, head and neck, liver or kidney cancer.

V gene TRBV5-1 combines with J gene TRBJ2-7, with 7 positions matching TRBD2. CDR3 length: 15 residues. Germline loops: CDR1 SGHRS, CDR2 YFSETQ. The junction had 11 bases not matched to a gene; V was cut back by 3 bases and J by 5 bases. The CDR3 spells CASSSAGDPRHEQYF. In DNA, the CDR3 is TGCGCCAGCAGCTCCGCGGGGGACCCGAGGCACGAGCAGTACTTC.

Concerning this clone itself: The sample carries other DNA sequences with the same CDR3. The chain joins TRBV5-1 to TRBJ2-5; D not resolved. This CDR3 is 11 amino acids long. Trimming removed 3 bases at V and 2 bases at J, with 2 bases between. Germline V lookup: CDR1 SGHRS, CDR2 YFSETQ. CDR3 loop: CASSYQETQYF. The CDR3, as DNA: TGCGCCAGCAGCTATCAAGAGACCCAGTACTTC.

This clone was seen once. CDR3 loop: CASSLGSGGVSYEQYF. The CDR3 DNA follows: TGTGCCAGCAGCTTGGGTAGCGGGGGAGTCTCCTACGAGCAGTACTTC. This chain links TRBV5-4 with TRBJ2-7, with 9 bases lining up with TRBD2. The CDR3 is made up of 16 amino acids. Trimming took 0 bases from V and 0 from J; bases not matched to a gene: 4. Germline CDR1 and CDR2: SGHNT and YYREEE (reference sequence).

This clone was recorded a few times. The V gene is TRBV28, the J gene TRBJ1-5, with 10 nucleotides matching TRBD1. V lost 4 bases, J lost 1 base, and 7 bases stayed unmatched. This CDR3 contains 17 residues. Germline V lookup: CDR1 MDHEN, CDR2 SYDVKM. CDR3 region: CASSSLGQGRSNQPQHF. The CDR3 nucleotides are TGTGCCAGCAGTTCCCTGGGACAGGGGCGAAGCAATCAGCCCCAGCATTTT.

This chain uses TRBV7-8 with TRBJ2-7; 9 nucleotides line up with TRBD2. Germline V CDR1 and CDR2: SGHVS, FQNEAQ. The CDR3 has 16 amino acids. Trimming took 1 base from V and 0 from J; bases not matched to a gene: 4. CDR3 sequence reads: CASSLDSGGFSYEQYF. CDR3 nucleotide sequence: TGTGCCAGCAGCTTAGATAGCGGGGGTTTCTCCTACGAGCAGTACTTC.

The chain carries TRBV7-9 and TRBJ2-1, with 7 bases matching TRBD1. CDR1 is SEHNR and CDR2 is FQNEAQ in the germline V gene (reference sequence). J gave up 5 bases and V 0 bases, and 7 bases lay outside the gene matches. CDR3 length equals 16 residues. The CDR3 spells CASSLAYGQENNEQFF. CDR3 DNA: TGTGCCAGCAGCTTAGCCTATGGACAGGAGAACAATGAGCAGTTCTTC. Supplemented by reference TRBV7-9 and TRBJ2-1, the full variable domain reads DTGVSQNPRHKITKRGQNVTFRCDPISEHNRLYWYRQTLGQGPEFLTYFQNEAQLEKSRLLSDRFSAERPKGSFSTLEIQRTEQGDSAMYLCASSLAYGQENNEQFFGPGTRLTVL.

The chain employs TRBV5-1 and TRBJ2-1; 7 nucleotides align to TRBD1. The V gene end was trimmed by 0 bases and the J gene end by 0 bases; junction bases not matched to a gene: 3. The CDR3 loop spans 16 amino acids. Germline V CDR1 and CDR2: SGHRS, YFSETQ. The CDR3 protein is CASSLGGGSSYNEQFF. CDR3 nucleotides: TGCGCCAGCAGCTTGGGAGGGGGCAGCTCCTACAATGAGCAGTTCTTC.

This CDR3 reads CASSIRGGGGANEQFF. CDR3 nucleotides: TGTGCCAGTAGTATAAGGGGCGGCGGGGGGGCCAATGAGCAGTTCTTC. The chain has TRBV19 and TRBJ2-1; TRBD2 matches at 9 bases. With 2 bases clipped from V and 6 bases from J, the junction kept 8 bases outside the gene matches. Germline assignment: CDR1 LNHDA and CDR2 SQIVND (reference sequence). The CDR3 extends over 16 amino acids.

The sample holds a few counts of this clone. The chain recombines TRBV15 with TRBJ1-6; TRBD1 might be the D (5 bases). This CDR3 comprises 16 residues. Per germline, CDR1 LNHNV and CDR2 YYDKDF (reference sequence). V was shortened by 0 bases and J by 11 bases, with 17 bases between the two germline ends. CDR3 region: CATSRDRQGGATPLHF. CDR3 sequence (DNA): TGTGCCACCAGCAGAGATCGCCAGGGAGGGGCAACACCCCTCCACTTT.

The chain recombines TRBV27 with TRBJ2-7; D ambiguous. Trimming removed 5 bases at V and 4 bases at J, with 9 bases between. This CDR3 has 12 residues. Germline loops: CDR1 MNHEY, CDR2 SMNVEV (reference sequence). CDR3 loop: CASSQNSYEQYF. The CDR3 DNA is TGTGCCAGCAGTCAGAACAGTTACGAGCAGTACTTC.

The CDR3 spells CASSLDRGPLRNTEAFF. The CDR3 DNA follows: TGTGCCAGCAGCTTGGACAGGGGGCCTCTGAGGAACACTGAAGCTTTCTTT. The V gene is TRBV5-4, the J gene TRBJ1-1, with TRBD1 matching 9 bases. This CDR3 spans 17 amino acids. Germline trimming cut 0 bases from V and 1 base from J; bases unmatched to any gene: 7. The V gene's germline CDR1 is SGHNT and CDR2 YYREEE (reference sequence).

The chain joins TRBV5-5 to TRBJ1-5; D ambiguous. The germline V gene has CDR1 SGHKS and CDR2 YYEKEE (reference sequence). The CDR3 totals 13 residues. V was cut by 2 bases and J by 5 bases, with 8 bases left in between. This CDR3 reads CASSLVMYQPQHF. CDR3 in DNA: TGTGCCAGCAGCTTAGTAATGTATCAGCCCCAGCATTTT. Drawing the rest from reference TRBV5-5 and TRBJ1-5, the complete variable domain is DAGVTQSPTHLIKTRGQQVTLRCSPISGHKSVSWYQQVLGQGPQFIFQYYEKEERGRGNFPDRFSARQFPNYSSELNVNALLLGDSALYLCASSLVMYQPQHFGDGTRLSIL.

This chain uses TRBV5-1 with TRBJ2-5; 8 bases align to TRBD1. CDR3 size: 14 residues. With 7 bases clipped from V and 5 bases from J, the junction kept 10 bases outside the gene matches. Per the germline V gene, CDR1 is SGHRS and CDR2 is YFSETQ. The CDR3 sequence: CASRYSGGAETQYF. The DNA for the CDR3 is TGCGCCAGCCGATACTCAGGGGGCGCGGAGACCCAGTACTTC.

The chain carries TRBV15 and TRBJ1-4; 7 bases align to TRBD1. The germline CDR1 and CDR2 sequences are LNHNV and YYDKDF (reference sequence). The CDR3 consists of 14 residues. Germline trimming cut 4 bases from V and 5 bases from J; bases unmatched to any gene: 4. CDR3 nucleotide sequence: TGTGCCACCAGCACGGGACAGATAAATGAAAAACTGTTTTTT. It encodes CATSTGQINEKLFF.

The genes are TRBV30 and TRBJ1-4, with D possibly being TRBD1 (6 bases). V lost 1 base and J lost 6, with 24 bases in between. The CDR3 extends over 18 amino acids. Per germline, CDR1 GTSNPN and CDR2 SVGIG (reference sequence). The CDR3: CAWSAVRTSGGADEKLFF. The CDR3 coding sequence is TGTGCCTGGAGTGCCGTACGGACCTCCGGGGGGGCTGATGAAAAACTGTTTTTT.

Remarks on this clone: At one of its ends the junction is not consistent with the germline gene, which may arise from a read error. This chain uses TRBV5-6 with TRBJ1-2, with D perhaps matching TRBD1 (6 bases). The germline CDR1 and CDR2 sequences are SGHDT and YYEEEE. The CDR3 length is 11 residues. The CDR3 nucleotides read TGTGCCAGCAGGGCTTCAGGGGAGATGGTCTTC. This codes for CASRASGEMVF.